A selection of T cell receptor beta chains follows, all from one sample in a study of blood T cell repertoires in COVID-19. Data came from immunoSEQ multiplex PCR; TCRdb stores just in-frame clones and leaves some out. Found here are 55,000 to 80,000 clones, approximately 79% of them singletons; the top ten hold around 21%. Sequencing input: peripheral blood. These receptors originate from a woman older than 75 with active or convalescent COVID-19. CDR3s include the opening cysteine and the closing phenylalanine or tryptophan. The D gene is left open where the match is weak. Where a row states a size, it is once, few, many or the class of an expanded clone; other rows omit it.

size: NA; length: 15; V: TRBV11-2; D: NA; J: TRBJ1-5; CDR3: CVGRGRHYSNQPQHF; DNA: TGTGTGGGGCGGGGTCGGCACTATAGCAATCAGCCCCAGCATTTT
size: NA; length: 13; V: TRBV6-5; D: TRBD1; J: TRBJ1-2; CDR3: CASSYTRGYGYTF; DNA: TGTGCCAGCAGTTACACCAGGGGGTATGGCTACACCTTC
size: NA; length: 14; V: TRBV2; D: TRBD2; J: TRBJ2-7; CDR3: CASSEDGGDHEQYF; DNA: TGTGCCAGCAGTGAAGACGGGGGGGACCACGAGCAGTACTTC
size: NA; length: 16; V: TRBV9; D: NA; J: TRBJ2-3; CDR3: CASSKRGGGQTDTQYF; DNA: TGTGCCAGCAGCAAACGTGGGGGGGGGCAAACAGATACGCAGTATTTT
size: once; length: 13; V: TRBV11-2; D: NA; J: TRBJ1-2; CDR3: CASSFVVDDGYTF; DNA: TGTGCCAGCAGCTTCGTAGTTGATGATGGCTACACCTTC
size: NA; length: 16; V: TRBV5-1; D: NA; J: TRBJ1-3; CDR3: CASSPGVASSGNTIYF; DNA: TGCGCCAGCAGCCCGGGTGTGGCAAGCTCTGGAAACACCATATATTTT
size: NA; length: 18; V: TRBV19; D: NA; J: TRBJ1-2; CDR3: CASSISVSSPIANYGYTF; DNA: TGTGCCAGTAGTATTTCGGTCTCAAGTCCAATCGCTAACTATGGCTACACCTTC
size: NA; length: 12; V: TRBV7-2; D: NA; J: TRBJ2-1; CDR3: CASSKGHFEQFF; DNA: TGTGCCAGCAGCAAGGGACATTTTGAGCAGTTCTTC
size: NA; length: 15; V: TRBV2; D: TRBD1; J: TRBJ2-7; CDR3: CASSGRGQGTYEQYF; DNA: TGTGCCAGCAGTGGTCGAGGACAGGGAACCTACGAGCAGTACTTC
size: NA; length: 12; V: TRBV2; D: NA; J: TRBJ1-2; CDR3: CASREDSYGYTF; DNA: TGTGCCAGCAGAGAGGACAGCTATGGCTACACCTTC
size: NA; length: 13; V: TRBV7-8; D: NA; J: TRBJ1-1; CDR3: CASSLGMNTEAFF; DNA: TGTGCCAGCAGCTTAGGTATGAACACTGAAGCTTTCTTT
size: NA; length: 13; V: TRBV18; D: TRBD1; J: TRBJ2-1; CDR3: CASSPTGVNEQFF; DNA: TGTGCCAGCTCTCCTACAGGGGTCAATGAGCAGTTCTTC
size: NA; length: 13; V: TRBV27; D: NA; J: TRBJ2-5; CDR3: CASSFGGQETQYF; DNA: TGTGCCAGCAGTTTTGGCGGGCAAGAGACCCAGTACTTC
size: NA; length: 16; V: TRBV19; D: TRBD2; J: TRBJ2-3; CDR3: CASKQAGGARTDTQYF; DNA: TGTGCCAGTAAACAGGCGGGGGGGGCCAGGACAGATACGCAGTATTTT
size: NA; length: 18; V: TRBV18; D: TRBD1; J: TRBJ1-1; CDR3: CASSPRGQGARMNTEAFF; DNA: TGTGCCAGCTCACCACGGGGACAGGGGGCGCGGATGAACACTGAAGCTTTCTTT
size: once; length: 13; V: TRBV12-3/TRBV12-4; D: NA; J: TRBJ1-2; CDR3: CASSFLLTGGYTF; DNA: TGTGCCAGCAGTTTTCTCCTAACTGGTGGCTACACCTTC
size: NA; length: 19; V: TRBV11-2; D: TRBD2; J: TRBJ2-1; CDR3: CASSLGHKLAGSSYNEQFF; DNA: TGTGCCAGCAGCTTAGGGCACAAACTAGCGGGGAGCTCCTACAATGAGCAGTTCTTC
size: NA; length: 14; V: TRBV19; D: TRBD1; J: TRBJ1-1; CDR3: CASSADRGRGEAFF; DNA: TGTGCCAGTAGTGCCGACAGGGGGCGAGGTGAAGCTTTCTTT
size: NA; length: 18; V: TRBV6-1; D: NA; J: TRBJ1-1; CDR3: CASSEGRGSGVINTEAFF; DNA: TGTGCCAGCAGTGAGGGTCGTGGATCTGGAGTAATTAACACTGAAGCTTTCTTT
size: NA; length: 17; V: TRBV27; D: TRBD1; J: TRBJ1-2; CDR3: CASSLFGTGGVLYGYTF; DNA: TGTGCCAGCAGTTTATTCGGGACAGGGGGCGTCCTCTATGGCTACACCTTC
size: NA; length: 14; V: TRBV5-5; D: NA; J: TRBJ1-2; CDR3: CASSLDPGSYGYTF; DNA: TGTGCCAGCAGCTTGGATCCGGGATCCTATGGCTACACCTTC
size: NA; length: 14; V: TRBV9; D: NA; J: TRBJ2-3; CDR3: CASSANTGTDTQYF; DNA: TGTGCCAGCAGCGCCAATACGGGCACAGATACGCAGTATTTT
size: few; length: 11; V: TRBV19; D: NA; J: TRBJ1-6; CDR3: CASSIKGALHF; DNA: TGTGCCAGTAGTATAAAAGGGGCGCTCCACTTT
size: NA; length: 17; V: TRBV5-1; D: NA; J: TRBJ2-3; CDR3: CASSSRLGMGPQDTQYF; DNA: TGCGCCAGCAGCTCGCGCCTCGGGATGGGCCCACAAGATACGCAGTATTTT
size: NA; length: 16; V: TRBV9; D: NA; J: TRBJ1-1; CDR3: CASSVNPQGGRTEAFF; DNA: TGTGCCAGCAGCGTTAACCCACAGGGAGGGAGGACTGAAGCTTTCTTT
size: NA; length: 18; V: TRBV5-1; D: TRBD2; J: TRBJ2-1; CDR3: CASSSPGLAGGSYNEQFF; DNA: TGCGCCAGCAGCTCTCCGGGACTAGCGGGGGGATCCTACAATGAGCAGTTCTTC